The present entry profiles one T cell receptor (beta chain) with its context. This entry comes from a study of blood T cell repertoires in COVID-19. Looking at the study overall: PBMCs, B-cell-depleted T cells, or T cells provided the cDNA or gDNA that made up the material.

Generated by immunoSEQ multiplex PCR, the TCRdb table keeps only in-frame clones and is missing some. Of 150,000 or so clones in the sample, around 85% are singletons; the top ten hold around 5%. Germline values: CDR1 LGHDT, CDR2 YNNKEL (reference sequence). This CDR3 region has 15 residues. V lost 4 bases to trimming and J lost 3 bases, with 14 bases between them. The sample taken for sequencing was peripheral blood. This sequence joins TRBV3-1 (or the pseudogene TRBV3-2) and TRBJ2-3; a possible D gene is TRBD2 (8 bases). The TCR was taken from a human donor in a cohort sampled during active COVID-19. CDR3 residues: CASSPGGLETDTQYF. CDR3 bases: TGTGCCAGCAGCCCAGGGGGACTAGAAACAGATACGCAGTATTTT.